The next 3 T cell receptor beta chains were all read from a single sample in a study of T cell responses to AZD1222 COVID-19 vaccine (dated by TCRdb to about 2021). The protocol used for the library was the immunoSEQ multiplex PCR assay. TCRdb holds this immuneACCESS table with in-frame rearrangements only. Some clones are missing; in checked studies, unresolved V genes explain under half, and the rest has no known cause. For this sample the table gives about 120,000 clones, of which around 87% were detected only once. The top ten clones comprise approximately 12% of the sample. The sample's time point label, in plain terms: baseline before first vaccination. The sequencing used peripheral blood, collected on day 0 of AZD1222 vaccination. These receptors all stem from an adult in good health.

The gene calls are TRBV19 and TRBJ1-5, with a tentative D call TRBD1 (5 bases). The CDR3 extends over 17 amino acids. V lost 6 bases and J 3 bases, leaving 21 bases between the germline ends. The germline CDR1 and CDR2 sequences are LNHDA and SQIVND (reference sequence). The CDR3 DNA sequence: TGTGCCAGTAGAGCCGCGACGGGACTCCTAGTCAATCAGCCCCAGCATTTT. Residues: CASRAATGLLVNQPQHF.

The V call is TRBV15, the J call TRBJ2-5; D gene ambiguous. V was shortened by 1 base and J by 2 bases, with 8 bases between the two germline ends. CDR1 and CDR2 from the germline V gene are LNHNV and YYDKDF (reference sequence). The CDR3 covers 14 residues. As DNA, the CDR3 is TGTGCCACCAGCAGAGTGGTGAGGCAAGAGACCCAGTACTTC. As protein: CATSRVVRQETQYF.

This chain uses TRBV6-1 with TRBJ1-5, with TRBD1 identical over 10 bases. There are 16 residues in the CDR3. Germline values: CDR1 MNHNS, CDR2 SASEGT. V was clipped by 3 bases and J by 2 bases; unmatched bases: 4. The CDR3 loop is CASSDMTGGGNQPQHF. CDR3 nucleotide sequence: TGTGCCAGCAGTGATATGACAGGGGGCGGCAATCAGCCCCAGCATTTT.